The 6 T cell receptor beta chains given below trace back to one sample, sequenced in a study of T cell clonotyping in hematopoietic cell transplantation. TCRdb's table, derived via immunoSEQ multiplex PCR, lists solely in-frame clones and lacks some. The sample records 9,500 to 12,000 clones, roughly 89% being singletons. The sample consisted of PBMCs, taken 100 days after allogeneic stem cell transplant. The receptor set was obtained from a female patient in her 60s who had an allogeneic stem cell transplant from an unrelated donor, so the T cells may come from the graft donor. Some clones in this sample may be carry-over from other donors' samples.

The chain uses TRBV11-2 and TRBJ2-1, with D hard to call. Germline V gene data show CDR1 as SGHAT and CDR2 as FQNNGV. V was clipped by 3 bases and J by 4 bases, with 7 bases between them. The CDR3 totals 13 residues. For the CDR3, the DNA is TGTGCCAGCAGCTTGTACAGTTACAATGAGCAGTTCTTC. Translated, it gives CASSLYSYNEQFF. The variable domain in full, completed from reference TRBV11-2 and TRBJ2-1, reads EAGVAQSPRYKIIEKRQSVAFWCNPISGHATLYWYQQILGQGPKLLIQFQNNGVVDDSQLPKDRFSAERLKGVDSTLKIQPAKLEDSAVYLCASSLYSYNEQFFGPGTRLTVL.

Here the CDR3 DNA reads TGCGCCAGCAGCCAAGGGGTAGGGGGGTTCGATCAGCCCCAGCATTTT. It translates to CASSQGVGGFDQPQHF. This chain uses TRBV4-1 with TRBJ1-5, with a possible D match to TRBD1 (6 bases). Germline CDR1 and CDR2: MGHRA and YSYEKL. The ends were cut back, 1 base at V and 5 bases at J, with 15 bases in the middle. The CDR3 runs to 16 residues.

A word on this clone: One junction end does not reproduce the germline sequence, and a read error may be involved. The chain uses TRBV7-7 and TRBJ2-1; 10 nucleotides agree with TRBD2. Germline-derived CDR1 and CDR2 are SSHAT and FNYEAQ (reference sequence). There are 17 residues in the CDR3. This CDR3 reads CASSLGASGSSYNEQFF. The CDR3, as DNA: TGTGCTAGCAGCTTAGGGGCTAGCGGGAGCTCCTACAATGAGCAGTTCTTC.

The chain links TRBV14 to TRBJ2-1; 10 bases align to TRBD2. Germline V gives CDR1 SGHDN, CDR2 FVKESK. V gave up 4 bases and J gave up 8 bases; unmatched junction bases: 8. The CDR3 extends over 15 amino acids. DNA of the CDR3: TGTGCCAGCAGCCCGCTAGCGGGAGCTTTTCATGAGCAGTTCTTC. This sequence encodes CASSPLAGAFHEQFF.

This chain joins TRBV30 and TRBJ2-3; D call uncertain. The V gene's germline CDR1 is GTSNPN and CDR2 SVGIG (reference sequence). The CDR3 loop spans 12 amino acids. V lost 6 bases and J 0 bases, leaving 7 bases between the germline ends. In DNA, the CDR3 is TGTGCCTGTCCCGGTAGCACAGATACGCAGTATTTT. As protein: CACPGSTDTQYF.

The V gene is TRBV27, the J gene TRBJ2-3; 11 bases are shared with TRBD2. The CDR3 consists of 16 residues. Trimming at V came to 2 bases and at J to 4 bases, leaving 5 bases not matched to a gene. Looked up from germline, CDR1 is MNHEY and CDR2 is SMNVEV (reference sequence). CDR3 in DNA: TGTGCCAGCAGTTTAGTTTTAGCGGGAGGGGCAGATACGCAGTATTTT. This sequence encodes CASSLVLAGGADTQYF.